This TCR beta chain comes out of a study of shared clonotypes between healthy human individuals. V was pared by 6 bases and J by 0 bases, with 21 bases between. Germline CDR1 reads SNHLY; CDR2 reads FYNNEI. The CDR3 is made up of 18 amino acids. As to this clone: Its cognate antigen is unknown.

General observations from the study: Collection of samples was limited to blood; tissue repertoires likely differ.

TCRdb's table, derived via immunoSEQ multiplex PCR, lists solely in-frame clones and lacks some. The table lists about a million clones, about 72% of them singletons, with roughly 0.83% in the top ten. The TCR originated in a man younger than 35 in good health. Some clones in this sample may be carry-over from other donors' samples. What was sequenced was memory CD4+ T cells from PBMCs. The subset here: CD45RA-negative fraction. The chain uses TRBV2 and TRBJ1-3, with D perhaps TRBD1 (5 bases). CDR3 residues: CASRTSERDRSSGNTIYF. For the CDR3, the DNA is TGTGCCAGCAGGACATCCGAGAGAGACAGAAGCTCTGGAAACACCATATATTTT. Based on the CDR3 plus reference TRBV2 and TRBJ1-3, the full variable domain is EPEVTQTPSHQVTQMGQEVILRCVPISNHLYFYWYRQILGQKVEFLVSFYNNEISEKSEIFDDQFSVERPDGSNFTLKIRSTKLEDSAMYFCASRTSERDRSSGNTIYFGEGSWLTVV.